These T cell receptor beta chains were read from a single sample in a study of CD8 T cells in ankylosing spondylitis. TCRdb called the 5' RACE reads again in MiXCR, with one record for every CDR3 protein. The table lists about 750,000 distinct CDR3 sequences, 15% to 20% of them singletons. The sequenced material came from blood, either unsorted or a sorted T cell fraction (not recorded which). These TCRs come from a male donor with ankylosing spondylitis. CDR3s include the opening cysteine and the closing phenylalanine or tryptophan. Fields, in order: V gene, J gene, D gene, clone size, CDR3 protein, CDR3 DNA. A D gene is named only where the DNA matches it firmly. Part of the rows lack a size; the others show once, few, many or a class for expanded clones.

V: TRBV20-1; J: TRBJ2-3; D: TRBD2; size: many; CDR3: CSARDWAGVQDTQYF; DNA: TGCAGTGCTAGAGATTGGGCGGGAGTTCAAGATACGCAGTATTTT
V: TRBV7-8; J: TRBJ1-4; D: -; size: few; CDR3: CASSLGEGANEKLFF; DNA: TGTGCCAGCAGCTTGGGGGAGGGAGCTAATGAAAAACTGTTTTTT
V: TRBV15; J: TRBJ2-2; D: TRBD2; size: -; CDR3: CATSVKLAGGNTGELFF; DNA: TGTGCCACCAGCGTCAAATTAGCGGGAGGGAACACCGGGGAGCTGTTTTTT
V: TRBV30; J: TRBJ2-2; D: TRBD1; size: few; CDR3: CASGTGLNTGELFF; DNA: TGTGCCTCAGGGACAGGGCTAAACACCGGGGAGCTGTTTTTT
V: TRBV12-3/TRBV12-4; J: TRBJ1-5; D: -; size: -; CDR3: CASSLGGLGGQPQHF; DNA: TGTGCCAGCAGTTTAGGAGGGTTGGGCGGTCAGCCCCAGCATTTT
V: TRBV30; J: TRBJ2-2; D: TRBD1; size: -; CDR3: CAWEPGQGTGELFF; DNA: TGTGCCTGGGAACCGGGACAGGGGACCGGGGAGCTGTTTTTT
V: TRBV5-6; J: TRBJ2-2; D: -; size: -; CDR3: CASSFGLGAKNTGELFF; DNA: TGTGCCAGCAGCTTCGGGCTGGGGGCCAAGAACACCGGGGAGCTGTTTTTT
V: TRBV4-1; J: TRBJ2-7; D: -; size: few; CDR3: CASSPIGSYEQYF; DNA: TGCGCCAGCAGCCCTATCGGTTCCTACGAGCAGTACTTC
V: TRBV24-1; J: TRBJ1-2; D: -; size: -; CDR3: CATSELWRRGYTF; DNA: TGTGCCACCAGTGAACTGTGGCGGCGTGGCTACACCTTC
V: TRBV29-1; J: TRBJ1-1; D: TRBD1; size: many; CDR3: CSASDREGTEAFF; DNA: TGCAGCGCCTCTGACAGGGAGGGAACTGAAGCTTTCTTT
V: TRBV10-3; J: TRBJ2-7; D: -; size: -; CDR3: CAITPDGSYEQYF; DNA: TGTGCCATCACCCCGGACGGCTCCTACGAGCAGTACTTC
V: TRBV20-1; J: TRBJ1-1; D: -; size: few; CDR3: CSARVGQNTEAFF; DNA: TGCAGTGCTAGAGTTGGCCAGAACACTGAAGCTTTCTTT
V: TRBV20-1; J: TRBJ2-7; D: -; size: -; CDR3: CSASNRALNPYEQYF; DNA: TGCAGTGCTAGCAACAGGGCCTTAAACCCCTACGAGCAGTACTTC
V: TRBV19; J: TRBJ1-2; D: TRBD1; size: -; CDR3: CASSIGYRGQLDF; DNA: TGTGCCAGTAGTATAGGCTACAGGGGGCAACTTGACTTC
V: TRBV12-3/TRBV12-4; J: TRBJ2-4; D: TRBD1; size: -; CDR3: CASSRDSRGIQYF; DNA: TGTGCCAGCAGCCGGGACAGCCGGGGTATTCAGTACTTC
V: TRBV12-3/TRBV12-4; J: TRBJ2-2; D: -; size: few; CDR3: CASSIRDSYTGELFF; DNA: TGTGCCAGCAGTATACGGGACTCCTACACCGGGGAGCTGTTTTTT
V: TRBV4-1; J: TRBJ2-5; D: TRBD2; size: -; CDR3: CASSQDGAGGETQYF; DNA: TGCGCCAGCAGCCAAGATGGGGCGGGAGGGGAGACCCAGTACTTC
V: TRBV20-1; J: TRBJ1-6; D: -; size: few; CDR3: CSAQTGTQDSPLHF; DNA: TGCAGTGCCCAAACGGGTACTCAGGATTCACCCCTCCACTTT
V: TRBV5-1; J: TRBJ1-2; D: TRBD1; size: -; CDR3: CASSFGGDSVYGYTF; DNA: TGCGCCAGCAGCTTTGGGGGGGACAGCGTCTATGGCTACACCTTC
V: TRBV13; J: TRBJ2-1; D: TRBD2; size: -; CDR3: CASSLGAGARSYNEQFF; DNA: TGTGCCAGCAGCTTAGGTGCGGGAGCCAGGTCCTACAATGAGCAGTTCTTC
V: TRBV25-1; J: TRBJ2-5; D: TRBD1; size: few; CDR3: CASSLKGQGPDVTQYF; DNA: TGTGCCAGCAGTCTTAAAGGACAGGGGCCCGATGTGACCCAGTACTTC
V: TRBV20-1; J: TRBJ1-6; D: TRBD1; size: few; CDR3: CSAAPRQGHNSPLHF; DNA: TGCAGTGCTGCCCCCCGACAGGGGCATAATTCACCCCTCCACTTT
V: TRBV4-3; J: TRBJ2-7; D: TRBD1; size: -; CDR3: CASSRFVGQGNEQYF; DNA: TGCGCCAGCAGCCGCTTCGTGGGACAGGGGAACGAGCAGTACTTC
V: TRBV11-2; J: TRBJ2-3; D: -; size: -; CDR3: CASSLDGLADTQYF; DNA: TGTGCCAGCAGCTTAGATGGACTGGCAGATACGCAGTATTTT
V: TRBV24-1; J: TRBJ1-2; D: -; size: few; CDR3: CATSDEQGYGYTF; DNA: TGTGCCACCAGTGATGAACAGGGCTATGGCTACACCTTC
V: TRBV3-1; J: TRBJ1-1; D: -; size: -; CDR3: CASSQDSEGRAFF; DNA: TGTGCCAGCAGCCAAGATTCGGAGGGGAGGGCTTTCTTT
V: TRBV12-3/TRBV12-4; J: TRBJ2-1; D: -; size: few; CDR3: CASSLGDLAFF; DNA: TGTGCCAGCAGTTTAGGGGACCTAGCATTCTTC
V: TRBV5-1; J: TRBJ1-6; D: TRBD1; size: many; CDR3: CASSPGQGNSPLHF; DNA: TGTGCCAGCAGCCCGGGACAGGGGAATTCACCCCTCCACTTT
V: TRBV6-6; J: TRBJ2-1; D: TRBD2; size: many; CDR3: CASGTSDNEQFF; DNA: TGTGCCAGCGGGACTAGCGACAATGAGCAGTTCTTC